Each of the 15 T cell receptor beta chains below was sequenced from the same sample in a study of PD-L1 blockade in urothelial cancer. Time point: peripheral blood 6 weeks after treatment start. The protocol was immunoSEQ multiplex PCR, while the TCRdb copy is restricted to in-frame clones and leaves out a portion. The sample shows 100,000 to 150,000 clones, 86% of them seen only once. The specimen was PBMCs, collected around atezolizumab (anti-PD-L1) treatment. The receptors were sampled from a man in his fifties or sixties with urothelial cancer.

Here the CDR3 DNA reads TGCGCCAGCAGCCAAGCGGGGGGCAGTAGAGTCTCTGAAGCTTTCTTT. It translates to CASSQAGGSRVSEAFF. This chain uses TRBV4-1 with TRBJ1-1; weak D call: TRBD1 (6 bases). The CDR3 length is 16 residues. Germline lookup yields CDR1 MGHRA and CDR2 YSYEKL. Trimming removed 1 base at V and 6 bases at J, with 18 bases between.

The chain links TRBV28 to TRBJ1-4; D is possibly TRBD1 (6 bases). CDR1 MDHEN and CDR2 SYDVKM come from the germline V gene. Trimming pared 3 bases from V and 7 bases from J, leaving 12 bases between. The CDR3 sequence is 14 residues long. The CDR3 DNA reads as TGTGCCAGCAGTTTGGCGACAGGACGTGAAAAACTGTTTTTT. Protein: CASSLATGREKLFF. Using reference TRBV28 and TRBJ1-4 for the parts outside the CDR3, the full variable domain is DVKVTQSSRYLVKRTGEKVFLECVQDMDHENMFWYRQDPGLGLRLIYFSYDVKMKEKGDIPEGYSVSREKKERFSLILESASTNQTSMYLCASSLATGREKLFFGSGTQLSVL.

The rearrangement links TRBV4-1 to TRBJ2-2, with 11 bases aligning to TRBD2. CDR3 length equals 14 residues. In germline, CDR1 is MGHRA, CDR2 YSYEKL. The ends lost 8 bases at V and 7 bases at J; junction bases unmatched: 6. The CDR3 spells CASSLAGGIGELFF. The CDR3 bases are TGCGCCAGCTCCCTAGCGGGAGGAATCGGGGAGCTGTTTTTT.

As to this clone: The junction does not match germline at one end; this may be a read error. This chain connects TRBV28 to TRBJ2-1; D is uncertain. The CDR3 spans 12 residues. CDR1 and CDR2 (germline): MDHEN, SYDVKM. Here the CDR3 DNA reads TGTGCCAGCAGTTTCCCGCCCCGCGGCTTAGTCTTC. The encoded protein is CASSFPPRGLVF.

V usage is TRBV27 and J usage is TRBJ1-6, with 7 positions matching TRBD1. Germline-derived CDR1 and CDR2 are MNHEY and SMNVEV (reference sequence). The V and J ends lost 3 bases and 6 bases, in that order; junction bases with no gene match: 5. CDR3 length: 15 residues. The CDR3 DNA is TGTGCCAGCAGTTTGGCGGGACAGATTAATTCACCCCTCCACTTT. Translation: CASSLAGQINSPLHF.

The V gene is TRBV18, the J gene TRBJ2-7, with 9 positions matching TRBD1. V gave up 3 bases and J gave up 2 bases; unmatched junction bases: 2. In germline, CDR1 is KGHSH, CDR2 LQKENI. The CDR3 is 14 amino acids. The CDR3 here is CASSPRDRAYEQYF. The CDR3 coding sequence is TGTGCCAGCTCACCCCGGGACAGGGCCTACGAGCAGTACTTC.

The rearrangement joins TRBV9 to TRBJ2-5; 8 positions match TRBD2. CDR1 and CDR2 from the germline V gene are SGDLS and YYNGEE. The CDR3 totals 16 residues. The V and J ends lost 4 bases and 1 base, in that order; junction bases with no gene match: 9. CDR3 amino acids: CASSLGTRGVQETQYF. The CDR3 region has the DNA TGTGCCAGCAGCCTCGGGACTAGGGGAGTCCAAGAGACCCAGTACTTC.

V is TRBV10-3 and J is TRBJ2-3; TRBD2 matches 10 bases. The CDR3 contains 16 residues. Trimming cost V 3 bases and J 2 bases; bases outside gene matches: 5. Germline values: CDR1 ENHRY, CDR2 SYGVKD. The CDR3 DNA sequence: TGTGCCATCAGTGAAGGAGCGGGAGGGCTCACAGATACGCAGTATTTT. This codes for CAISEGAGGLTDTQYF.

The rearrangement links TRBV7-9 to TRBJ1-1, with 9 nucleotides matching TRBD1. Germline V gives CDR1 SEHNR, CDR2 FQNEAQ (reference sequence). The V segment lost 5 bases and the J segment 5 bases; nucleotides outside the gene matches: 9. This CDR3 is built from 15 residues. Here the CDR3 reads CASSLGGQGRTEAFF. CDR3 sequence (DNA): TGTGCCAGCAGCCTTGGGGGACAGGGCAGGACTGAAGCTTTCTTT.

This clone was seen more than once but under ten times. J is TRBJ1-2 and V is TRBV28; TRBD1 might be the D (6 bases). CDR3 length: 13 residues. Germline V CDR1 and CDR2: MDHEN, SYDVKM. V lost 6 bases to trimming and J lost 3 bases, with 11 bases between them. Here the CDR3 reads CASRSRGDYGYTF. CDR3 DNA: TGTGCCAGCAGGTCCAGGGGAGACTATGGCTACACCTTC.

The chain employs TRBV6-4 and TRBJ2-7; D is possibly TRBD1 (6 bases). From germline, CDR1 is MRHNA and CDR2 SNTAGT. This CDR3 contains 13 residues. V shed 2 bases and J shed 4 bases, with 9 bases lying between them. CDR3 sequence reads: CASSDTQGYEQYF. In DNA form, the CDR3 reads TGTGCCAGCAGTGACACACAGGGTTACGAGCAGTACTTC.

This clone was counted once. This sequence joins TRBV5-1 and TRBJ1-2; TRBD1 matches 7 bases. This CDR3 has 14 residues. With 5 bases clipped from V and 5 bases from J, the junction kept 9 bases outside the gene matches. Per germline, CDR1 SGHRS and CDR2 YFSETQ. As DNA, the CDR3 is TGCGCCAGCAGTCCCCCGGGACAGAATTATGGCTACACCTTC. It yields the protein CASSPPGQNYGYTF.

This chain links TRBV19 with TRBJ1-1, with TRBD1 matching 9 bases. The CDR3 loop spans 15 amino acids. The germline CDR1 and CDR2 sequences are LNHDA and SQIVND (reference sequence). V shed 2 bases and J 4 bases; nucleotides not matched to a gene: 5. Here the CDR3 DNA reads TGTGCCAGTAGTATAACCGACAGGGGGGCCACTGAAGCTTTCTTT. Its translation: CASSITDRGATEAFF.

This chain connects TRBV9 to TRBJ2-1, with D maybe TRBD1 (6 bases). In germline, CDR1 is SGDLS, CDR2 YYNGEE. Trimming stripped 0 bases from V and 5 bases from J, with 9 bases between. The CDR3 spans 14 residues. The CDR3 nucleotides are TGTGCCAGCAGCGTAGAGGGGGACCACAATGAGCAGTTCTTC. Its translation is CASSVEGDHNEQFF. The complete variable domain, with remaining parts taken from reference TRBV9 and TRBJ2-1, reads DSGVTQTPKHLITATGQRVTLRCSPRSGDLSVYWYQQSLDQGLQFLIQYYNGEERAKGNILERFSAQQFPDLHSELNLSSLELGDSALYFCASSVEGDHNEQFFGPGTRLTVL.

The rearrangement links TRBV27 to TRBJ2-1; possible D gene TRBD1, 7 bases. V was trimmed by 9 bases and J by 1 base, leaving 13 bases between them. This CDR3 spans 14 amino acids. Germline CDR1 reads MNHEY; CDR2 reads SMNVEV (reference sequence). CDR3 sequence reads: CASPQGGSYNEQFF. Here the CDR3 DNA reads TGTGCCAGTCCTCAGGGGGGATCCTACAATGAGCAGTTCTTC.